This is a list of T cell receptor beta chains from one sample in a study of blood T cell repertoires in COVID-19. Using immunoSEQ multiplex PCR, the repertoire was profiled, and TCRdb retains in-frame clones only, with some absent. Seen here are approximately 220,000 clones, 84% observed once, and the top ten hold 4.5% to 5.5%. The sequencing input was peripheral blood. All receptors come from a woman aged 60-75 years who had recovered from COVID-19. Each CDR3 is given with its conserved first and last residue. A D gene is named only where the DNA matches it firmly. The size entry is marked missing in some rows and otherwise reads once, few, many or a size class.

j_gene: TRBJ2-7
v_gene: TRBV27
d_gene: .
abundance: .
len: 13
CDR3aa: CASSLSPFFEQYF
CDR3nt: TGTGCCAGCAGTTTATCCCCTTTCTTCGAGCAGTACTTC

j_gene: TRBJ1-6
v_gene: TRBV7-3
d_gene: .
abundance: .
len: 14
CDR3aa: CASSPGGYNSPLHF
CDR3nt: TGTGCCAGCAGCCCGGGAGGATATAATTCACCCCTCCACTTT

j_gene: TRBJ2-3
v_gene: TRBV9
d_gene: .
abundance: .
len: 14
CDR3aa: CASSFRPSTDTQYF
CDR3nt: TGTGCCAGCAGCTTCCGTCCTAGCACAGATACGCAGTATTTT

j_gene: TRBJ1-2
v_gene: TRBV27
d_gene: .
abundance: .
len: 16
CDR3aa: CASSLSTTAPNYGYTF
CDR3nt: TGTGCCAGCAGTTTATCGACGACAGCCCCCAACTATGGCTACACCTTC

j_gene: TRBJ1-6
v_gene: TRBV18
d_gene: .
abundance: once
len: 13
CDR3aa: CASSPTTGSPLHF
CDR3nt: TGTGCCAGCTCACCAACTACCGGTTCACCCCTCCACTTT

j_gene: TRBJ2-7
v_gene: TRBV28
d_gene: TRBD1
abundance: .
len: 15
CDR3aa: CASSSRDSVSYEQYF
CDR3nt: TGTGCCAGCAGTTCGAGGGACAGCGTCTCCTACGAGCAGTACTTC

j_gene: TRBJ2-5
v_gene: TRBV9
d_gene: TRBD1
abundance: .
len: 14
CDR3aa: CASSPTGQQETQYF
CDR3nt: TGTGCCAGCAGCCCTACGGGACAGCAAGAGACCCAGTACTTC

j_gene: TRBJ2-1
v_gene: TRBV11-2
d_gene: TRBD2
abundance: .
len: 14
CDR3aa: CASSMTSGPLEQFF
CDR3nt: TGTGCCAGCAGCATGACTAGCGGGCCCCTTGAGCAGTTCTTC

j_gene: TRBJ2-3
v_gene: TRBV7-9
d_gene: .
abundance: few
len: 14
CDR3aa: CASTSDSSTDTQYF
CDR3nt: TGTGCCAGCACGTCGGACAGTAGCACAGATACGCAGTATTTT

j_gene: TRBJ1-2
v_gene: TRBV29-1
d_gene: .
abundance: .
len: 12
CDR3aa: CSVVSGDYGYTF
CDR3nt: TGCAGCGTTGTCTCAGGGGACTATGGCTACACCTTC

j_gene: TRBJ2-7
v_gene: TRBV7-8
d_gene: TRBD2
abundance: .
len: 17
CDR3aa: CASSGTGGLDAKYEQYF
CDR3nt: TGTGCCAGCAGCGGGACGGGGGGGCTCGATGCGAAATACGAGCAGTACTTC

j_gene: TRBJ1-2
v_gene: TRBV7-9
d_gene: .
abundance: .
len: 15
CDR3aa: CASSLKGQLHYGYTF
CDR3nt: TGTGCCAGCAGCTTAAAGGGGCAGTTACACTATGGCTACACCTTC

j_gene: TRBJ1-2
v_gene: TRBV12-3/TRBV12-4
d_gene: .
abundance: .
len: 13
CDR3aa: CASRADSLYGYTF
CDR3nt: TGTGCCAGCAGGGCCGACAGCCTATATGGCTACACCTTC

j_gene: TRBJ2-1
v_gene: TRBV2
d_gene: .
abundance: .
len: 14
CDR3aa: CASTPPATYNEQFF
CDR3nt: TGTGCCAGCACTCCTCCCGCTACTTACAATGAGCAGTTCTTC

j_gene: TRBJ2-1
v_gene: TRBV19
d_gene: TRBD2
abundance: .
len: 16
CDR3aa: CASSAGTSGGWNEQFF
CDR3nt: TGTGCCAGTAGTGCCGGGACTAGCGGGGGGTGGAATGAGCAGTTCTTC

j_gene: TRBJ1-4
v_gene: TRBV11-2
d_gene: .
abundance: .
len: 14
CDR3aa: CASIKGGTGEKLFF
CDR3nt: TGTGCCAGCATCAAGGGAGGGACCGGGGAAAAACTGTTTTTT

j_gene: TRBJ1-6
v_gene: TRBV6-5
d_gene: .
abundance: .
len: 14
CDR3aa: CATNRSPRDSPLHF
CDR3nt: TGTGCCACAAACAGGTCCCCTAGGGATTCACCCCTCCACTTT

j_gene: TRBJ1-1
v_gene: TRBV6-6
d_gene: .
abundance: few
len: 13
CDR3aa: CASSYDRASEAFF
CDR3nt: TGTGCCAGCAGTTACGACAGAGCTTCTGAAGCTTTCTTT

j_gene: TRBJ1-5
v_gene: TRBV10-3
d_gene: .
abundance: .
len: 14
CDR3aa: CAISENRVGQPQHF
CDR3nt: TGTGCCATCAGTGAAAACAGGGTGGGTCAGCCCCAGCATTTT

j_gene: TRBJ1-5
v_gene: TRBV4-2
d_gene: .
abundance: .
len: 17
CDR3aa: CASSQVTGIYSNQPQHF
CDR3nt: TGTGCCAGCAGCCAAGTGACCGGGATTTATAGCAATCAGCCCCAGCATTTT

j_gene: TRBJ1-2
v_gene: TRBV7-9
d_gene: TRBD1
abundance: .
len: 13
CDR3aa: CASSYGTGNGYTF
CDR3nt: TGTGCCAGCAGCTACGGGACAGGGAATGGCTACACCTTC

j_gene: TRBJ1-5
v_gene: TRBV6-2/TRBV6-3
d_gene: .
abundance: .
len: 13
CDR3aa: CASSKITVQPQHF
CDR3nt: TGTGCCAGCAGTAAAATCACAGTACAGCCCCAGCATTTT

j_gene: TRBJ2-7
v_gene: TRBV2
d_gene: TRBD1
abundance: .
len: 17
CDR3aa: CASRNSFPGQGWDEQYF
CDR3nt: TGTGCCAGCAGGAATTCTTTTCCGGGACAGGGGTGGGACGAGCAGTACTTC

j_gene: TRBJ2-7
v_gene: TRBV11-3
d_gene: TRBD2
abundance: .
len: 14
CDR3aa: CASSSQRGFGEQYF
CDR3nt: TGTGCCAGCAGCTCGCAGCGGGGGTTCGGCGAGCAGTACTTC

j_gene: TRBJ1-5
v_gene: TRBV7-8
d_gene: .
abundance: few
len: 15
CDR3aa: CASSAGRVNNQPQHF
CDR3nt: TGTGCCAGCAGCGCGGGACGGGTAAACAATCAGCCCCAGCATTTT

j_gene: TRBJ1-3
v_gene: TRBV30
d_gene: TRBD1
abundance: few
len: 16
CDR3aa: CAWSLPTGNSGNTIYF
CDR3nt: TGTGCCTGGAGTCTTCCGACAGGGAACTCTGGAAACACCATATATTTT

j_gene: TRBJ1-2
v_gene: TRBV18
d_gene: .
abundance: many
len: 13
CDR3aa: CASSGTGSNGYTF
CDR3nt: TGTGCCAGCTCGGGAACAGGGTCCAATGGCTACACCTTC

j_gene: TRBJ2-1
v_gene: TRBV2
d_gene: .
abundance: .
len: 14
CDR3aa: CASRGRQRDNEQFF
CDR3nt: TGTGCCAGCAGGGGAAGACAGCGGGACAATGAGCAGTTCTTC

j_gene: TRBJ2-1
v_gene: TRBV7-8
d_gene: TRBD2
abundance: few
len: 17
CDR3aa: CASSSRTSGVTYNEQFF
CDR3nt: TGTGCCAGCAGCTCTCGGACTAGCGGGGTGACCTACAATGAGCAGTTCTTC

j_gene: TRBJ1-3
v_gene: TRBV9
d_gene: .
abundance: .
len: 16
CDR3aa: CASSVGPKDYGNTIYF
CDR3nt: TGTGCCAGCAGCGTAGGCCCGAAAGACTATGGAAACACCATATATTTT

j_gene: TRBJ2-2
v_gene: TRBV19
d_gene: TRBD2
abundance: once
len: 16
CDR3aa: CASSIVGGRDTGELFF
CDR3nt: TGTGCCAGTAGTATAGTTGGCGGGAGGGACACCGGGGAGCTGTTTTTT

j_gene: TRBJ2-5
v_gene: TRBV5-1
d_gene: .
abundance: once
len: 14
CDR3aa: CASSWRTRGETQYF
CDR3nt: TGCGCCAGCAGCTGGCGAACCCGAGGGGAGACCCAGTACTTC

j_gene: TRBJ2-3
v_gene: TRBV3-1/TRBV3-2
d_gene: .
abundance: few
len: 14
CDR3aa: CASSQMLGGDTQYF
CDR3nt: TGTGCCAGCAGCCAAATGCTAGGCGGGGATACGCAGTATTTT

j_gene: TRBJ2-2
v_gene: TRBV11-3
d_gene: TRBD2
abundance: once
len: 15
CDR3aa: CASSLRRGTTGELFF
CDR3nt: TGTGCCAGCAGCTTACGGCGGGGGACCACCGGGGAGCTGTTTTTT

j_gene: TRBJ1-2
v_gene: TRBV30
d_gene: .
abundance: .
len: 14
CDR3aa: CAWRHIRGNYGYTF
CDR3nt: TGTGCCTGGAGGCATATTAGGGGTAACTATGGCTACACCTTC

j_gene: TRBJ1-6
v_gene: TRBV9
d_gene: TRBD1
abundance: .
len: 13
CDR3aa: CASSRQGSGPLHF
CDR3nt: TGTGCCAGCAGCAGACAGGGGTCAGGACCCCTCCACTTT

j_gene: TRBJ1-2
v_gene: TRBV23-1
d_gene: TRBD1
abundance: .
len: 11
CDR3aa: CDRGHNYGYTF
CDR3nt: TGCGACAGGGGGCATAACTATGGCTACACCTTC

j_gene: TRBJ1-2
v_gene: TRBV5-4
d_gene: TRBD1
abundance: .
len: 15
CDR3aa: CASSLSGTGSRGYTF
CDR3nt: TGTGCCAGCAGCTTGTCCGGGACAGGGTCCCGCGGCTACACCTTC

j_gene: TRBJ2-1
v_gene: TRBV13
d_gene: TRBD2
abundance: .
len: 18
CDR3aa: CASSSDHTSGGAVNEQFF
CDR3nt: TGTGCCAGCAGCTCAGACCACACTAGCGGGGGGGCTGTGAATGAGCAGTTCTTC

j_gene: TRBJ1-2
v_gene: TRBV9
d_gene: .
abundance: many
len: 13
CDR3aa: CASSVGTVGGYTF
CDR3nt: TGTGCCAGCAGCGTAGGGACAGTGGGAGGCTACACCTTC

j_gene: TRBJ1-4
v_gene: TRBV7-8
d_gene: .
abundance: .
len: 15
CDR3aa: CASSLPGRTNEKLFF
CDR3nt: TGTGCCAGCAGCTTGCCAGGCCGCACTAATGAAAAACTGTTTTTT

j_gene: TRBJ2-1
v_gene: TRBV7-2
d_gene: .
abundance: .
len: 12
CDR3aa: CASSFFDNEQFF
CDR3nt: TGTGCCAGCAGCTTTTTCGACAATGAGCAGTTCTTC

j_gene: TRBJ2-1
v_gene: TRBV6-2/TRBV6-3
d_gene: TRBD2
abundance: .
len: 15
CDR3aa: CASSGGTSGGQKQFF
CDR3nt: TGTGCCAGCAGTGGGGGGACTAGCGGGGGACAAAAACAGTTCTTC

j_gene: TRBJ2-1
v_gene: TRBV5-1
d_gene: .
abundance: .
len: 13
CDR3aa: CASSLGTDNEQFF
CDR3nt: TGCGCCAGCAGTTTGGGTACGGACAATGAGCAGTTCTTC

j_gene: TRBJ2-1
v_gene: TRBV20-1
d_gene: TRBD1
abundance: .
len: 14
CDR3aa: CSASKGASYNEQFF
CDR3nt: TGCAGTGCTAGTAAGGGGGCCTCCTACAATGAGCAGTTCTTC

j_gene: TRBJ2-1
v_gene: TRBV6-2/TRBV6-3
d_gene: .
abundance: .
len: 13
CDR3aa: CASSFTGYNEQFF
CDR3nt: TGTGCCAGCAGCTTTACAGGTTACAATGAGCAGTTCTTC

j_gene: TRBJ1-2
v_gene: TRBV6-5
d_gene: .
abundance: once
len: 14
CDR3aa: CASRTNRDTGGYTF
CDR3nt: TGTGCCAGCAGGACGAATAGAGACACTGGTGGCTACACCTTC

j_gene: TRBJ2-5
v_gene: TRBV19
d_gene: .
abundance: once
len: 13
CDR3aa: CASSEPGRETQYF
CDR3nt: TGTGCCAGTAGTGAACCAGGGAGGGAGACCCAGTACTTC

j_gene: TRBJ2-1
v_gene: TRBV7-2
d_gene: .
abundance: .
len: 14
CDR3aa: CASSLDLALNQQFF
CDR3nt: TGTGCCAGCAGCTTAGACTTAGCTCTAAACCAACAGTTCTTC

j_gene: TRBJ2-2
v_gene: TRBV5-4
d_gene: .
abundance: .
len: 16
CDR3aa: CASSLRLAVSTGELFF
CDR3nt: TGTGCCAGCAGCTTACGGCTAGCCGTGAGCACCGGGGAGCTGTTTTTT

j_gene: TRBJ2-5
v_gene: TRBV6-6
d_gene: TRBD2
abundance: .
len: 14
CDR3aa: CASSRTSGQETQYF
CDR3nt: TGTGCCAGCAGTCGGACTAGCGGCCAAGAGACCCAGTACTTC

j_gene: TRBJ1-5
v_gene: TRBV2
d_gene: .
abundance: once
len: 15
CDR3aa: CASSEALDSYQPQHF
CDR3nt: TGTGCCAGCAGTGAAGCCTTGGACAGTTATCAGCCCCAGCATTTT

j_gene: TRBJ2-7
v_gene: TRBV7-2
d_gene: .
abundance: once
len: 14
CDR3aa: CASSLEAGGGEQYF
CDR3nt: TGTGCCAGCAGCTTAGAGGCGGGCGGCGGCGAGCAGTACTTC